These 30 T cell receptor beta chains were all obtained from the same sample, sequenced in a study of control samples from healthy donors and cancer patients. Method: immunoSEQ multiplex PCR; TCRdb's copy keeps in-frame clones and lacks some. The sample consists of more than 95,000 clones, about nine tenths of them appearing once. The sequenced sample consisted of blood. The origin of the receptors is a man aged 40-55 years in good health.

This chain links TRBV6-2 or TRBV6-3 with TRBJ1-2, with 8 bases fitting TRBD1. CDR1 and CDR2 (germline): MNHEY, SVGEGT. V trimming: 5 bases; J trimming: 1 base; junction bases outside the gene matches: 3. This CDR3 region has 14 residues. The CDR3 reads CASSPGQDNYGYTF. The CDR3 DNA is TGTGCCAGCAGTCCGGGACAGGATAACTATGGCTACACCTTC.

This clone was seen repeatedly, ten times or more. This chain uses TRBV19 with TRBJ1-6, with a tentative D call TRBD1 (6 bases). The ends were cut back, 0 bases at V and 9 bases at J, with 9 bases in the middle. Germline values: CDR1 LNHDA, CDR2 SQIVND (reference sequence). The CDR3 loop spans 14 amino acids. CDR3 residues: CASSIDRGFSPLHF. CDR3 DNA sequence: TGTGCCAGTAGTATAGACAGGGGATTTTCACCCCTCCACTTT. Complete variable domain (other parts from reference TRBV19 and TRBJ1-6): DGGITQSPKYLFRKEGQNVTLSCEQNLNHDAMYWYRQDPGQGLRLIYYSQIVNDFQKGDIAEGYSVSREKKESFPLTVTSAQKNPTAFYLCASSIDRGFSPLHFGNGTRLTVT.

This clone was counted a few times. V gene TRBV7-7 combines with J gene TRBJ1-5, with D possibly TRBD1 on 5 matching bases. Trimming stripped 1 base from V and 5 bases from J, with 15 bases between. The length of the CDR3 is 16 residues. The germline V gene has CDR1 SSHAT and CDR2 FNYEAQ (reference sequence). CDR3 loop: CASSLVRYWGDQPQHF. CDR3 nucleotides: TGTGCCAGCAGCTTAGTTCGTTACTGGGGCGATCAGCCCCAGCATTTT.

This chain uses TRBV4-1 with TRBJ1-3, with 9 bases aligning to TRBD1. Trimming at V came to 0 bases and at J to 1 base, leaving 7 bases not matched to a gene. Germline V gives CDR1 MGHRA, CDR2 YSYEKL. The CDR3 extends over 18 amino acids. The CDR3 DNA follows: TGCGCCAGCAGCCAAGATTCCGGGACAGGGACGTCTGGAAACACCATATATTTT. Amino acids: CASSQDSGTGTSGNTIYF.

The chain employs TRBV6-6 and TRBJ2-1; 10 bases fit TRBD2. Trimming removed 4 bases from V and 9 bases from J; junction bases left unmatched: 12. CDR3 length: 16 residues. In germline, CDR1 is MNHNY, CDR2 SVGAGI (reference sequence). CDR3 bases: TGTGCCAGCAGTTTTCCTAGCGGGGGTGGTCTGAGTGAGCAGTTCTTC. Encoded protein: CASSFPSGGGLSEQFF.

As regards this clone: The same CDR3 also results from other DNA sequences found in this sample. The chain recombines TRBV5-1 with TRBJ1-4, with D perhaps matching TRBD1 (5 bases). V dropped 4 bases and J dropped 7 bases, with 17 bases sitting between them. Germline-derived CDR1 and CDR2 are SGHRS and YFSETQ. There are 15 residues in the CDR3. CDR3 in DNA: TGCGCCAGCAGCACGGACGGGGGAGGAGGTGAAAAACTGTTTTTT. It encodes CASSTDGGGGEKLFF.

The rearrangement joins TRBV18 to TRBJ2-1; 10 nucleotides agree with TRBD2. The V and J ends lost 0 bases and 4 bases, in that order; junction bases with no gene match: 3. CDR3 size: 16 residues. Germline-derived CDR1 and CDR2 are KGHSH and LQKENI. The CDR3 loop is CASSPPSGGNYNEQFF. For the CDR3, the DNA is TGTGCCAGCTCACCACCTAGCGGGGGGAATTACAATGAGCAGTTCTTC.

CDR3 in DNA: TGTGCCATGGGAAGGACAGAGAGCACTGAAGCTTTCTTT. The encoded protein is CAMGRTESTEAFF. V is TRBV6-6 and J is TRBJ1-1; TRBD1 is a possible D gene (6 bases). Germline V gene sequence: CDR1 MNHNY, CDR2 SVGAGI (reference sequence). This CDR3 is built from 13 residues. V was clipped by 10 bases and J by 4 bases, with 16 bases between them.

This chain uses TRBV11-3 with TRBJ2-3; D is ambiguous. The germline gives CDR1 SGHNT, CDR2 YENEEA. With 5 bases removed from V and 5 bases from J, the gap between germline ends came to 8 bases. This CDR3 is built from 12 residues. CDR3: CASSPRGDTQYF. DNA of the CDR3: TGTGCCAGCAGCCCGCGTGGAGATACGCAGTATTTT.

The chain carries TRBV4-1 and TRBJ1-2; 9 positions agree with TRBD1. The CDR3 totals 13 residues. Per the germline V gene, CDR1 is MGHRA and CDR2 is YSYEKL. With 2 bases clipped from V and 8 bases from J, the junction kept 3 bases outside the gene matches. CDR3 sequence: CASSQTGGGGYTF. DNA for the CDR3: TGCGCCAGCAGCCAAACAGGGGGCGGAGGCTACACCTTC.

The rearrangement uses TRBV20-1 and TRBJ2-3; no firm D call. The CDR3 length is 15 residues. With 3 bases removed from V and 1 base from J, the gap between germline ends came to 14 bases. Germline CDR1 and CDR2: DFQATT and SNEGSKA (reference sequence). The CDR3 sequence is CSASAAPWGTDTQYF. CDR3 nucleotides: TGCAGTGCTAGTGCGGCCCCATGGGGCACAGATACGCAGTATTTT.

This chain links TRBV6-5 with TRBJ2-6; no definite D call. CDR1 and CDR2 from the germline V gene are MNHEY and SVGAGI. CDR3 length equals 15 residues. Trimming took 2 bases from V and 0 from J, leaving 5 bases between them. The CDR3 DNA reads TGTGCCAGCAGTTACCGGGTCTCTGGGGCCAACGTCCTGACTTTC. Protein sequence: CASSYRVSGANVLTF.

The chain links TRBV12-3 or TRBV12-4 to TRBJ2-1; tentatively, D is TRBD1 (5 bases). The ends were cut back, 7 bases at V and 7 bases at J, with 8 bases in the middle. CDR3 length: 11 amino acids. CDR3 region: CASIYRNEQFF. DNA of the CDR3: TGTGCCAGCATCTACAGGAATGAGCAGTTCTTC.

The CDR3 nucleotides read TGTGCCATCAGTGATAGTAGTGCTGGGGAAAAACTGTTTTTT. Amino acid sequence: CAISDSSAGEKLFF. This chain connects TRBV10-3 to TRBJ1-4; D is unclear. The CDR3 totals 14 residues. V was trimmed by 3 bases and J by 8 bases, leaving 13 bases between them. Germline CDR1 reads ENHRY; CDR2 reads SYGVKD.

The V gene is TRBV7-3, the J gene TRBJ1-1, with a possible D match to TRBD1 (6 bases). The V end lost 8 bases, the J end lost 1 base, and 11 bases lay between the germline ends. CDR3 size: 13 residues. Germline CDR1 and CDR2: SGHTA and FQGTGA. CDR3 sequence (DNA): TGTGCCAGCGCAACGGGGGCGAACACTGAAGCTTTCTTT. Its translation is CASATGANTEAFF.

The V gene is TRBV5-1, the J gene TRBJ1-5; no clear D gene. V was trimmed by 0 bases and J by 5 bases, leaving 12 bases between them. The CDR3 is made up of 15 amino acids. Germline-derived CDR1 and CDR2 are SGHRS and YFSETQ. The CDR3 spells CASSLGSGFYQPQHF. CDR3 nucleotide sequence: TGCGCCAGCAGCTTGGGATCGGGGTTCTATCAGCCCCAGCATTTT.

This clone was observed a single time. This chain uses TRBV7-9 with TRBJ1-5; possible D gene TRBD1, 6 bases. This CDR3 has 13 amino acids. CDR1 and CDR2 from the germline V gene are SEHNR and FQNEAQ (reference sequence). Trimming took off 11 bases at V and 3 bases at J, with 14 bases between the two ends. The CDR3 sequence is CASRTGANQPQHF. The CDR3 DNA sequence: TGTGCCTCGAGAACGGGGGCCAATCAGCCCCAGCATTTT.

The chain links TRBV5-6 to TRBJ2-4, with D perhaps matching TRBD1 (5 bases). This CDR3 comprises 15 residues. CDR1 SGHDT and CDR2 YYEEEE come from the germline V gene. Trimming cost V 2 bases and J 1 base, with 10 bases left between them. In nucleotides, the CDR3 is TGTGCCAGCAGCTTCGCTCAGGGTGCCAAAAACATTCAGTACTTC. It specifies CASSFAQGAKNIQYF.

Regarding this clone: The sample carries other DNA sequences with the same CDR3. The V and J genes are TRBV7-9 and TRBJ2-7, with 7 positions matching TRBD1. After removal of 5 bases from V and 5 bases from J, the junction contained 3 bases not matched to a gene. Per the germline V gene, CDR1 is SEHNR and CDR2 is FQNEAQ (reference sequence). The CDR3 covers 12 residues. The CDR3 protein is CASSATGDEQYF. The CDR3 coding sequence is TGTGCCAGCAGCGCCACAGGGGACGAGCAGTACTTC.

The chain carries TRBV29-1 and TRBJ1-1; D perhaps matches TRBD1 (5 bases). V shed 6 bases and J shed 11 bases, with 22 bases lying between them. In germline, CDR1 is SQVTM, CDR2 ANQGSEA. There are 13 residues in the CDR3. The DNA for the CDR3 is TGCAGCGTGATTTTTGGGACCTCCAATTGGGCTTTCTTT. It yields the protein CSVIFGTSNWAFF.

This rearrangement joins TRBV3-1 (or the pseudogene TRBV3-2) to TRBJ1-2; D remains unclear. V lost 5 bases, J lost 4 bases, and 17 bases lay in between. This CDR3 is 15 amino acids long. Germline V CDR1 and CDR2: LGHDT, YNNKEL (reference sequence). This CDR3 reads CASSANGVGPYGYTF. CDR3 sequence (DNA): TGTGCCAGCAGCGCGAATGGGGTAGGCCCCTATGGCTACACCTTC.

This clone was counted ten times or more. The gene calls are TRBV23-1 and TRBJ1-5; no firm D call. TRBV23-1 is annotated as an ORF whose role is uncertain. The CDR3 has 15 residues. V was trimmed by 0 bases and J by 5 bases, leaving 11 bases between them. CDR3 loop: CASSQSKQSDQPQHF. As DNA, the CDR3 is TGCGCCAGCAGTCAATCGAAACAGTCCGATCAGCCCCAGCATTTT.

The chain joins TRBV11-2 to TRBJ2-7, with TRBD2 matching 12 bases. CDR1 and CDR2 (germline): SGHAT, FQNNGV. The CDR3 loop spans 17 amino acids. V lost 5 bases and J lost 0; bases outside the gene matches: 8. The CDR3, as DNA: TGTGCCAGCAGCGGCCACTGGACTAGCGGGGTCTCCTACGAGCAGTACTTC. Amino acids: CASSGHWTSGVSYEQYF.

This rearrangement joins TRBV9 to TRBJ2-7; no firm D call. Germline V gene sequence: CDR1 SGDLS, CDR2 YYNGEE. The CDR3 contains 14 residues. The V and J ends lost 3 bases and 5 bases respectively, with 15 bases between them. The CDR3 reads CASSADIVQNEQYF. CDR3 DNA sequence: TGTGCCAGCAGCGCAGACATCGTCCAGAACGAGCAGTACTTC.

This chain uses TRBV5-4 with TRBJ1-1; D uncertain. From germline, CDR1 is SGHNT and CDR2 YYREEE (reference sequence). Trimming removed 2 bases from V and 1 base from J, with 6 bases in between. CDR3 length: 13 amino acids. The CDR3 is CASSFWENTEAFF. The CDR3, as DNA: TGTGCCAGCAGCTTCTGGGAGAACACTGAAGCTTTCTTT.

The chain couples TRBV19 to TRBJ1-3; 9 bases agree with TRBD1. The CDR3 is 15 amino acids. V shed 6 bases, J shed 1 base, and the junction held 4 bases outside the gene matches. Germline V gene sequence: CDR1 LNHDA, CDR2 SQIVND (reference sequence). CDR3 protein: CASRRTGASGNTIYF. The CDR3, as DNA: TGTGCCAGTAGGAGGACAGGGGCTTCTGGAAACACCATATATTTT.

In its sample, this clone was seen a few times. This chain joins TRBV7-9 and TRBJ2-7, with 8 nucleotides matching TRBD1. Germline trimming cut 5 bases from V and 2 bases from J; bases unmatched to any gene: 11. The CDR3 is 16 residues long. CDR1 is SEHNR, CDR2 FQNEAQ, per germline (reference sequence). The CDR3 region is CASSARTGKIPYEQYF. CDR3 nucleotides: TGTGCCAGCAGCGCGCGGACAGGGAAAATCCCCTACGAGCAGTACTTC.

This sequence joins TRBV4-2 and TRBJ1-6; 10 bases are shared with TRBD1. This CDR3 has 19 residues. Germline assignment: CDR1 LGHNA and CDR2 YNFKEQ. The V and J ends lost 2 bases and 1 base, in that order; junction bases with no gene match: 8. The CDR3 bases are TGTGCCAGCAGCCAATCCGACAGGGGGCTTCGGTCCTATAATTCACCCCTCCACTTT. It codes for CASSQSDRGLRSYNSPLHF.

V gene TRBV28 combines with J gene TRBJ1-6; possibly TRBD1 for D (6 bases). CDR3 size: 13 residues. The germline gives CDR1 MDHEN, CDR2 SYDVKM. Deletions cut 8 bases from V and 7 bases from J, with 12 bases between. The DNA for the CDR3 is TGTGCCAGCGGACAGATGGGGAATTCACCCCTCCACTTT. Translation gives CASGQMGNSPLHF.

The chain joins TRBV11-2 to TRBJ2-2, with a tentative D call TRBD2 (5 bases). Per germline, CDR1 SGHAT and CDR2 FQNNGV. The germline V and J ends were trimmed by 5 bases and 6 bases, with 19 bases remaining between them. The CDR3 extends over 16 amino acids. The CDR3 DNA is TGTGCCAGCAGCCCCCCCCAGCGGCAGGCGCCCGGGGAGCTGTTTTTT. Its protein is CASSPPQRQAPGELFF.